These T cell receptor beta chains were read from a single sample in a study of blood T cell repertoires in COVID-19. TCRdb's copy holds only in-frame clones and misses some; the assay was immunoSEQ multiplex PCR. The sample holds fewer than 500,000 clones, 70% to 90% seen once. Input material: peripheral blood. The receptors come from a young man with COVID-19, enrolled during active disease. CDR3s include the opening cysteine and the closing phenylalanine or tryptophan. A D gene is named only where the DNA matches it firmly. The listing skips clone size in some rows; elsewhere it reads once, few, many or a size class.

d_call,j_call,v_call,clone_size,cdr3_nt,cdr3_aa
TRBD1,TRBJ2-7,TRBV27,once,TGTGCCAGCAGTCGGGACAGGGATAATTACGAGCAGTACTTC,CASSRDRDNYEQYF
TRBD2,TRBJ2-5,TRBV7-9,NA,TGTGCCAGCAGCGGACTAGCGGGAGGGGTTGAGACCCAGTACTTC,CASSGLAGGVETQYF
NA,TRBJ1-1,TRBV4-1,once,TGCGCCAGCAGCCAGACCCCTCGAGGGGGGGGAGAAGCTTTCTTT,CASSQTPRGGGEAFF
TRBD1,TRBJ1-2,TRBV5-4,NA,TGTGCCAGCAGCTTGCCCGACAGGGGATATGGCTACACCTTC,CASSLPDRGYGYTF
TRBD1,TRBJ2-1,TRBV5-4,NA,TGTGCCAGCAGCTCAAAGGGGGCGAGGGTAAATAATGAGCAGTTCTTC,CASSSKGARVNNEQFF
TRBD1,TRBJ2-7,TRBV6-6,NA,TGTGCCACAGCCCCCGGGACAGGGATTTCCTACGAGCAGTACTTC,CATAPGTGISYEQYF
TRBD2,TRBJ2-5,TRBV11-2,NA,TGTGCCAGCACGTGGGGACTAGCGGAAGAGACCCAGTACTTC,CASTWGLAEETQYF
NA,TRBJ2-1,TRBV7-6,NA,TGTGCCAGCAGCTTCCGGTCCCCCTACAATGAGCAGTTCTTC,CASSFRSPYNEQFF
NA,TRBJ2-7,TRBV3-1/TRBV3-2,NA,TGTGCCAGCAGCCAAAACCCCTTTAGCTCCTACGAGCAGTACTTC,CASSQNPFSSYEQYF
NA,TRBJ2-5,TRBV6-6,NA,TGTGCCAGCAGCCCGGCCCAGACCCGGGGGTCCACCCAGTACTTC,CASSPAQTRGSTQYF
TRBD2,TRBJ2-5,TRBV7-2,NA,TGTGCCAGCAGCTTAGGGGGGGGTGGAGGGCACCAAGAGACCCAGTACTTC,CASSLGGGGGHQETQYF
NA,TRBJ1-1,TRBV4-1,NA,TGCGCCAGCAGCCAAGGAGGGGGTGGTGAAGCTTTCTTT,CASSQGGGGEAFF
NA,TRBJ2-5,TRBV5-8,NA,TGTGCCAGCACCCACCGGGGTACTCGTTTGGCCCAGTACTTC,CASTHRGTRLAQYF
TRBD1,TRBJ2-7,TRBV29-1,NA,TGCAGCGTCCAAGGGGACAGGGTGACCTACGAGCAGTACTTC,CSVQGDRVTYEQYF
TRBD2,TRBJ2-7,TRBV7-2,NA,TGTGCCAGCAGCTGGGGGGGGTCCTACGAGCAGTACTTC,CASSWGGSYEQYF
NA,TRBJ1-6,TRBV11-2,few,TGTGCCAGCAGCTTAGGAGGTCCAGGGCCCCTCCACTTT,CASSLGGPGPLHF
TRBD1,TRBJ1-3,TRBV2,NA,TGTGCCATCCCGATTACAGGGGCTGGAAACACCATATATTTT,CAIPITGAGNTIYF
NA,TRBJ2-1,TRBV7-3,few,TGTGCCAGCAGCTTAAATGAAATGGGCACAGGGAGTGAGCAGTTCTTC,CASSLNEMGTGSEQFF
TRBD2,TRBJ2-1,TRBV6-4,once,TGTGCCAGCAGTGACTCGCACCTTACTAGCGGGGTCCACAATGAGCAGTTCTTC,CASSDSHLTSGVHNEQFF
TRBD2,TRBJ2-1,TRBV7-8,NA,TGTGCCAGCAGCTTAGCGTCCGGGGGGGGCGGTCGGGAGCAGTTCTTC,CASSLASGGGGREQFF
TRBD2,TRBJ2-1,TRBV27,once,TGTGCCAGCTCCAGTTTTGGACTAGGATCCTACAATGAGCAGTTCTTC,CASSSFGLGSYNEQFF
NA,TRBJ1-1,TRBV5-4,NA,TGTGCCAGCAGGGGAACGGGGAAGAACACTGAAGCTTTCTTT,CASRGTGKNTEAFF
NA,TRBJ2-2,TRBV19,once,TGTGCCAGTAGTATAGGTGCGGCTAGATCTCACGGGGAGCTGTTTTTT,CASSIGAARSHGELFF
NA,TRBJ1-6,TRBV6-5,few,TGTGCCAGCAGTTACACGGGGGGCGGAAATTCACCCCTCCACTTT,CASSYTGGGNSPLHF
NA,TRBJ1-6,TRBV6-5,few,TGTGCCAGCAGTTACGAGAGCTCCTATAATTCACCCCTCCACTTT,CASSYESSYNSPLHF
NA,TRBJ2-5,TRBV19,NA,TGTGCCAGTAGTATTATGGGTCGCCTAGGAGAGACCCAGTACTTC,CASSIMGRLGETQYF
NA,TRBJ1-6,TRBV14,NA,TGTGCCAGCAGCTTCGAGTACAGGGTCTCACCCCTCCACTTT,CASSFEYRVSPLHF
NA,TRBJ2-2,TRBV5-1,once,TGCGCCAGCAGCTTGCAGGGGACCGGGGAGCTGTTTTTT,CASSLQGTGELFF
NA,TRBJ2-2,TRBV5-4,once,TGTGCCAGCAGCTGGGCCGGGACAAGGAACACCGGGGAGCTGTTTTTT,CASSWAGTRNTGELFF
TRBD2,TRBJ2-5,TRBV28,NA,TGTGCCACGGCGGCTAGCGGGAGAAAGACCCAGTACTTC,CATAASGRKTQYF
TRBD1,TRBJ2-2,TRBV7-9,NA,TGTGCCAGCAGCTTGGGACAGCGCACCGGGGAGCTGTTTTTT,CASSLGQRTGELFF
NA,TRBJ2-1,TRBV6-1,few,TGTGCCAGCAGTGAATATAGCGGCTCCTACAATGAGCAGTTCTTC,CASSEYSGSYNEQFF
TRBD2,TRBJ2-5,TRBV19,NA,TGTGCCAGTAGTATCCCAGCGGGGGGTGGAGAGACCCAGTACTTC,CASSIPAGGGETQYF
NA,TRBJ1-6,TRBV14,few,TGTGCCAGCAGCCAAATTGCAGGGTCTTCACCCCTCCACTTT,CASSQIAGSSPLHF
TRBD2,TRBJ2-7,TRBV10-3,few,TGTGCCATCGGGAGCGGGGGTGAGCAGTACTTC,CAIGSGGEQYF
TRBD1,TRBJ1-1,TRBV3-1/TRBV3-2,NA,TGTGCCAGCAGCCAGGGACAGGGGCAAGCTTTCTTT,CASSQGQGQAFF
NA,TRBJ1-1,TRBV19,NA,TGTGCCAGTAGTATGAGCCGTTTGAGGGCCCTATGGACTGAAGCTTTCTTT,CASSMSRLRALWTEAFF
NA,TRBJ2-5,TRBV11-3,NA,TGTGCCAGCGGACAGCCTCAAGAGACCCAGTACTTC,CASGQPQETQYF
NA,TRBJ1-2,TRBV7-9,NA,TGTGCCAGCAGCTTAGCGGCCTTTTACACCTTC,CASSLAAFYTF
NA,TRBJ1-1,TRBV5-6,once,TGTGCCAGCAGCTTGCACAGGCTGAACACTGAAGCTTTCTTT,CASSLHRLNTEAFF
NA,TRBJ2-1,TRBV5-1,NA,TGCGCCAGCCGCCCACTAACCGGGACACGCAATGAGCAGTTCTTC,CASRPLTGTRNEQFF
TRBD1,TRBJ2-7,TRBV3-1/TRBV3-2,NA,TGTGCCAGCAGACAACGCGGGACAGGACTCTACGAGCAGTACTTC,CASRQRGTGLYEQYF
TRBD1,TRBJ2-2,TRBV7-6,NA,TGTGCCAGCAGCTTAGCCGGGACAGGGGGCACCGGGGAGCTGTTTTTT,CASSLAGTGGTGELFF
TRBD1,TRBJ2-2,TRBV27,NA,TGTGCCAGCAGTTCACACAAGGGGGCGATAACCGGGGAGCTGTTTTTT,CASSSHKGAITGELFF
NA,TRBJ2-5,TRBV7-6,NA,TGTGCCAGCAGCTTAGGAGATGGGAGGTTAGAGACCCAGTACTTC,CASSLGDGRLETQYF
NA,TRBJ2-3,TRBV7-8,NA,TGTGCCAGCAGCTCAGGTCTAGGGGGAACAGATACGCAGTATTTT,CASSSGLGGTDTQYF
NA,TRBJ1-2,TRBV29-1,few,TGCAGCGTTGAAGCGGGTGGCTACACCTTC,CSVEAGGYTF
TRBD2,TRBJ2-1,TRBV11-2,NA,TGTGCCAGCAGCCCGGGACTAGCGAGCGAGCAGCAGTTCTTC,CASSPGLASEQQFF
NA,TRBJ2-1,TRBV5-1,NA,TGCGCCAGCAGCAGAGCCAATGAGCAGTTCTTC,CASSRANEQFF
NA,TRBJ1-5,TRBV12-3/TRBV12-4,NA,TGTGCCAGCAGTTTTGGCCAGCCCCAGCATTTT,CASSFGQPQHF
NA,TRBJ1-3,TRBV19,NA,TGTGCCACCTGGGCGGGGTCCTCTGGAAACACCATATATTTT,CATWAGSSGNTIYF
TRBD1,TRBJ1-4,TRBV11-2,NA,TGTGCCAGCAGAACGGACAGGGAGGGTGAAAAACTGTTTTTT,CASRTDREGEKLFF
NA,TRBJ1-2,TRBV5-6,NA,TGTGCCAGCAGCTTGGGGGCCAGCCCCTATGGCTACACCTTC,CASSLGASPYGYTF
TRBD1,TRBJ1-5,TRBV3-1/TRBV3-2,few,TGTGCCAGCAGCCTGGGACAGGGGAATCGTAACCAGCATTTT,CASSLGQGNRNQHF
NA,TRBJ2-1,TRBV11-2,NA,TGTGCCAGCAGCTTGAATAGGGTCCAGGGGCCCTACAATGAGCAGTTCTTC,CASSLNRVQGPYNEQFF
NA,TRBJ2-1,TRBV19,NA,TGTGCCAGTAGTGGCACGGGTAATGAGCAGTTCTTC,CASSGTGNEQFF
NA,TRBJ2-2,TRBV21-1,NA,TGTGCCAGCAGCAAATACCGGGACAGGGAGAACACCGGGGAGCTGTTTTTT,CASSKYRDRENTGELFF
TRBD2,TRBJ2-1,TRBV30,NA,TGTGCCTGGGAGCGGGAGGCCGATTTCAATGAGCAGTTCTTC,CAWEREADFNEQFF
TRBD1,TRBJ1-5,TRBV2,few,TGTGCCAGCATGGATAGGACAGGGGGCGGACAGCCCCAGCATTTT,CASMDRTGGGQPQHF
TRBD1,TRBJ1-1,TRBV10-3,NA,TGTGCCACCTGGGACAGAACCTTGAACACTGAAGCTTTCTTT,CATWDRTLNTEAFF